This passage covers 21 T cell receptor beta chains from one sample sequenced in a study of OX40 agonist ivuxolimab in advanced cancers. Assay used: immunoSEQ multiplex PCR; TCRdb lists only in-frame clones, some missing. The sample shows tens of thousands of clones, 90% to 95% of them seen only once. The sample here was CD4+ or CD8+ T cells sorted from blood, taken in a trial of the OX40 agonist ivuxolimab. These receptors were obtained from an adult with an advanced solid tumor such as melanoma, head and neck, liver or kidney cancer.

The chain joins TRBV28 to TRBJ1-2; 9 nucleotides match TRBD1. The V gene end was trimmed by 4 bases and the J gene end by 4 bases; junction bases not matched to a gene: 7. Germline V gives CDR1 MDHEN, CDR2 SYDVKM. The CDR3 has 15 residues. This CDR3 reads CASSWTGDRIYGYTF. The CDR3 DNA follows: TGTGCCAGCAGTTGGACAGGGGACCGCATCTATGGCTACACCTTC.

This clone was seen once. This sequence joins TRBV27 and TRBJ2-1; the match to TRBD2 covers 10 bases. V lost 6 bases and J lost 5; bases outside the gene matches: 7. Germline V lookup: CDR1 MNHEY, CDR2 SMNVEV (reference sequence). This CDR3 comprises 15 residues. The CDR3 sequence: CASRELAGSNNEQFF. CDR3 in DNA: TGTGCCAGCAGGGAACTAGCGGGAAGTAACAATGAGCAGTTCTTC.

J is TRBJ1-3 and V is TRBV16; tentative D call: TRBD1 (6 bases). V shed 7 bases and J shed 3 bases, with 10 bases lying between them. Germline CDR1 KGHSY, CDR2 FQNENV. CDR3 length equals 13 residues. This chain's CDR3 is CASTSGVGNTIYF. The CDR3 DNA reads as TGTGCCAGCACGTCAGGGGTTGGAAACACCATATATTTT.

The rearrangement uses TRBV30 and TRBJ2-3, with a tentative D call TRBD2 (7 bases). CDR3 length: 15 amino acids. CDR1 and CDR2 from the germline V gene are GTSNPN and SVGIG (reference sequence). V was shortened by 3 bases and J by 1 base, with 14 bases between the two germline ends. CDR3 sequence (DNA): TGTGCCTGGAGAACGGCGGGGGCAGGCACAGATACGCAGTATTTT. It yields the protein CAWRTAGAGTDTQYF.

V usage is TRBV16 and J usage is TRBJ1-2; D gene ambiguous. Trimming took 4 bases from V and 4 from J, leaving 13 bases between them. The CDR3 runs to 14 residues. Germline CDR1 and CDR2: KGHSY and FQNENV. CDR3 region: CASSLTWAVYGYTF. CDR3 nucleotides: TGTGCCAGCAGCCTTACTTGGGCAGTCTATGGCTACACCTTC.

The chain combines TRBV5-5 with TRBJ1-1; D is possibly TRBD1 (5 bases). V was trimmed by 3 bases and J by 2 bases, leaving 11 bases between them. The germline gives CDR1 SGHKS, CDR2 YYEKEE (reference sequence). The CDR3 covers 14 residues. DNA of the CDR3: TGTGCCAGCAGCTCGCGGGGGGGAAACACTGAAGCTTTCTTT. This gives the protein CASSSRGGNTEAFF.

This sequence joins TRBV7-6 and TRBJ2-5; D is ambiguous. CDR3 size: 14 residues. The V end was cut by 3 bases, the J end by 2 bases, with 10 bases between. Germline V gene data show CDR1 as SGHVS and CDR2 as FNYEAQ. Written as DNA, the CDR3 is TGTGCCAGCAGCTTTCTGGACGGTCAAGAGACCCAGTACTTC. It codes for CASSFLDGQETQYF.

V and J are TRBV29-1 and TRBJ1-1; 7 bases line up with TRBD1. Unmatched junction bases numbered 8, after V lost 5 bases and J lost 2 bases. The CDR3 consists of 14 residues. Looked up from germline, CDR1 is SQVTM and CDR2 is ANQGSEA. CDR3 nucleotide sequence: TGCAGCGTTAGATACCGGGACAGTAACACTGAAGCTTTCTTT. This gives the protein CSVRYRDSNTEAFF.

The V and J genes are TRBV18 and TRBJ1-6, with 9 bases matching TRBD1. The V gene end was trimmed by 6 bases and the J gene end by 7 bases; junction bases not matched to a gene: 7. Per germline, CDR1 KGHSH and CDR2 LQKENI. The CDR3 runs 15 residues. This CDR3 is CASSQSDRGNSPLHF. The CDR3 DNA sequence: TGTGCCAGCTCGCAATCCGACAGGGGGAATTCACCCCTCCACTTT. Full variable domain (missing parts from reference TRBV18 and TRBJ1-6): NAGVMQNPRHLVRRRGQEARLRCSPMKGHSHVYWYRQLPEEGLKFMVYLQKENIIDESGMPKERFSAEFPKEGPSILRIQQVVRGDSAAYFCASSQSDRGNSPLHFGNGTRLTVT.

The rearrangement joins TRBV6-1 to TRBJ1-1; TRBD1 matches 8 bases. Germline CDR1 MNHNS, CDR2 SASEGT. V shed 4 bases, J shed 5 bases, and the junction held 3 bases outside the gene matches. The CDR3 consists of 13 residues. CDR3 residues: CASSVQGATEAFF. The CDR3, as DNA: TGTGCCAGCAGTGTTCAGGGGGCGACTGAAGCTTTCTTT.

The chain joins TRBV4-2 to TRBJ1-5; TRBD1 might be the D (5 bases). V dropped 1 base and J dropped 2 bases, with 12 bases sitting between them. Germline CDR1 and CDR2: LGHNA and YNFKEQ. The CDR3 covers 16 residues. CDR3 sequence: CASSQGQPGGNQPQHF. For the CDR3, the DNA is TGTGCCAGCAGCCAAGGACAGCCTGGCGGCAATCAGCCCCAGCATTTT.

This clone has just one count. The chain has TRBV11-2 and TRBJ1-6, with TRBD1 matching over 9 bases. Trimming cost V 5 bases and J 8 bases; bases outside gene matches: 7. This CDR3 is built from 15 residues. CDR1 SGHAT and CDR2 FQNNGV come from the germline V gene. CDR3 DNA sequence: TGTGCCAGCAGCCGAACAGGGGGCATAGATTCACCCCTCCACTTT. Translated, it gives CASSRTGGIDSPLHF.

The chain joins TRBV7-9 to TRBJ1-1; D unclear. Germline assignment: CDR1 SEHNR and CDR2 FQNEAQ (reference sequence). The ends were cut back, 6 bases at V and 4 bases at J, with 12 bases in the middle. The CDR3 is made up of 13 amino acids. CDR3 sequence (DNA): TGTGCCAGCAGATTGCAAGGTGCCACTGAAGCTTTCTTT. Translated: CASRLQGATEAFF. Supplemented by reference TRBV7-9 and TRBJ1-1, the full variable domain reads DTGVSQNPRHKITKRGQNVTFRCDPISEHNRLYWYRQTLGQGPEFLTYFQNEAQLEKSRLLSDRFSAERPKGSFSTLEIQRTEQGDSAMYLCASRLQGATEAFFGQGTRLTVV.

The rearrangement joins TRBV30 to TRBJ1-2; D is unresolved. V was pared by 1 base and J by 8 bases, with 8 bases between. The CDR3 has 11 residues. The germline gives CDR1 GTSNPN, CDR2 SVGIG (reference sequence). CDR3 sequence (DNA): TGTGCCTGGAGTGCGCAGGTCGGCTACACCTTC. Protein sequence: CAWSAQVGYTF.

This rearrangement joins TRBV5-5 to TRBJ2-7, with D possibly matching TRBD1 (5 bases). Trimming left V 3 bases short and J 4 bases short, with 17 bases between. The germline V gene encodes CDR1 SGHKS and CDR2 YYEKEE (reference sequence). The CDR3 runs to 15 residues. The CDR3 DNA follows: TGTGCCAGCAGCTCGGACACCGGTGGTCAATACGAGCAGTACTTC. It is translated as CASSSDTGGQYEQYF.

V gene TRBV25-1 combines with J gene TRBJ2-5; 10 bases map to TRBD1. The germline V gene has CDR1 MGHDK and CDR2 SYGVNS. Trimming cost V 4 bases and J 2 bases; bases outside gene matches: 10. The CDR3 extends over 17 amino acids. The CDR3 sequence is CASSVRQGAWTQETQYF. The CDR3 bases are TGTGCCAGCAGTGTTCGACAGGGGGCCTGGACACAAGAGACCCAGTACTTC.

The gene calls are TRBV5-6 and TRBJ2-5, with 10 positions matching TRBD1. The closer fit of TRBJ2-7 to the DNA end suggests the J call may be wrong. CDR3 size: 15 residues. The germline gives CDR1 SGHDT, CDR2 YYEEEE. The CDR3 spells CASSLDGTGVYEQYF. The CDR3 DNA reads TGTGCCAGCAGCTTGGACGGGACAGGGGTCTACGAGCAGTACTTC.

The chain recombines TRBV19 with TRBJ1-5; 9 positions match TRBD1. Germline-derived CDR1 and CDR2 are LNHDA and SQIVND (reference sequence). The V gene end was trimmed by 5 bases and the J gene end by 7 bases; junction bases not matched to a gene: 9. This CDR3 contains 15 residues. The DNA of the CDR3 is TGTGCCAGTAGTCCGGACCGGGACAGGGACCAGCCCCAGCATTTT. This sequence encodes CASSPDRDRDQPQHF.

This clone was observed a few times. A much larger clone differs by one base, so this may be a read error. Other DNA sequences in this specimen translate into the identical CDR3. The chain has TRBV2 and TRBJ2-7; 7 bases align to TRBD1. This CDR3 has 14 residues. The germline CDR1 and CDR2 sequences are SNHLY and FYNNEI. After removal of 6 bases from V and 0 bases from J, the junction contained 5 bases not matched to a gene. The DNA for the CDR3 is TGTGCCAGCAGGACGACAGGGAGCTCCTACGAGCAGTACTTC. Encoded protein: CASRTTGSSYEQYF.

The chain carries TRBV7-9 and TRBJ2-5; 14 bases align to TRBD2. V gave up 5 bases and J gave up 5 bases; unmatched junction bases: 7. This CDR3 region has 16 residues. The germline V gene has CDR1 SEHNR and CDR2 FQNEAQ (reference sequence). CDR3 amino acids: CASSLGLAGGVETQYF. CDR3 nucleotide sequence: TGTGCCAGCAGCCTAGGACTAGCGGGAGGTGTGGAGACCCAGTACTTC.

About this clone: One junction end disagrees with the germline gene, perhaps due to a read error. The V gene is TRBV6-5, the J gene TRBJ1-6; D is undetermined. The CDR3 totals 15 residues. Germline V CDR1 and CDR2: MNHEY, SVGAGI. Here the CDR3 DNA reads TGTGCCGGCAGACCACAGAGCTCCTATAATTCACCCCTCCACTTT. Its translation: CAGRPQSSYNSPLHF.